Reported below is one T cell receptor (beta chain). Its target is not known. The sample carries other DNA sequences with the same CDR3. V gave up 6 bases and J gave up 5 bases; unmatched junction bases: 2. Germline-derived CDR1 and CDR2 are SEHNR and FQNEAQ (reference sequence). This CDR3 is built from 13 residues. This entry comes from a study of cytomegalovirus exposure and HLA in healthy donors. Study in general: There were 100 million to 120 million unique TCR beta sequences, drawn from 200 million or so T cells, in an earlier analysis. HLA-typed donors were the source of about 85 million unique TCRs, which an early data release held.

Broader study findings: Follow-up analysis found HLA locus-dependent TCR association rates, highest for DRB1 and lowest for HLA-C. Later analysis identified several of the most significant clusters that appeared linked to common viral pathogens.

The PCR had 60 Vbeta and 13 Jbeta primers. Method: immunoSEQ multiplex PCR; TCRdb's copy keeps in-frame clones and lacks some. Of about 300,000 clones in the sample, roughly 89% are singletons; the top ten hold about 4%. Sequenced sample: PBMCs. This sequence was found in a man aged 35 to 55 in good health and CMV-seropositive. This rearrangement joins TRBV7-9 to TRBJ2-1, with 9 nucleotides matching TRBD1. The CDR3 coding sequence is TGTGCCAGCAGGGGACAGGGTGACAATGAGCAGTTCTTC. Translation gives CASRGQGDNEQFF.